This T cell receptor beta chain was recovered during a study of blood T cell repertoires in COVID-19 (dated by TCRdb to 2019 to 2021). As for the study more broadly: The collaborator samples originated in the United States, Italy and Spain and spanned the acute and convalescent phases of COVID-19. The prospective study material was composed of cDNA or gDNA derived from T cells, B-cell-depleted T cells, or PBMCs. HLA class I and class II types, where available, came from metadata supplied by the sample provider rather than from assay-based typing. The repertoires were released in a freely available public database meant as a resource for research on the immune response to SARS-CoV-2. Nearly every sample came with metadata listing a de-identified subject ID, COVID-19 status, age in years and sex. Samples came from the ongoing ImmuneRACE study (first 160 participants) plus 1,254 subjects from 6 global collaborators. Deeply sampled blood TCRbeta repertoires from subjects exposed to, actively infected with, or recovered from COVID-19 were included in the dataset. On the study overall, not on this receptor specifically: How much clinical and demographic metadata was included differed by source and by participant, and the metadata was provided uncurated.

Measured from the cysteine to the phenylalanine, the CDR3 is 12 residues long. Only the CDR3 part of the read is kept: 36 bases, read in frame from the first base. The junction shows trimming of 5 bases on V and 10 bases on J, and the gene matches do not reach 6 bases of it. CDR1 and CDR2 are drawn from the germline V gene: SGHNT, YENEEA. One collaborating source in Seattle enrolled patients while the patients were actively infected and followed the patients over time throughout the course of disease. The collaborating institutions used their own protocols to collect whole blood in K2EDTA tubes. For TCRbeta analysis, collaborator samples were shipped as frozen whole blood, as isolated PBMCs, or as DNA extracted from either sample type. This clone has just a few counts. What antigen it recognizes has not been identified. Within one base of it there is no much larger clone, and no base qualities were kept.

The immunoSEQ Assay, a bias-controlled multiplex PCR, was used to amplify TCRbeta CDR3 regions from genomic DNA. Processing in the source paper ran as follows. Within the assay, amplification of reference gene primers was used to estimate how many nucleated cells each sample contained. To quantify the absolute abundance of each unique TCRbeta CDR3 rearrangement, sequence reads were collapsed and filtered. Productive Simpson clonality was computed per sample as the square root of Simpson's diversity index over productive rearrangements. Not all clones reach the TCRdb copy of this immuneACCESS table, which keeps in-frame sequences only. Checked studies attribute under half of the gap to unresolved V genes and leave the rest unexplained. The DNA was the basis for D and trimming; V, J and clone size are from that table. The sample records more than 150,000 clones, about 88% of which are singletons. The ten largest clones capture roughly 0.53% of the sample.

The clonotype originates from a man aged 55 to 69 with COVID-19, enrolled during active disease. The chain was built from TRBV11-3 and TRBJ2-7; a stretch of 9 junction bases matches TRBD1. The sequenced sample consisted of peripheral blood. The nucleotide sequence reads as follows: TGTGCCAGCAGCCCTCGGACAGGGGACCAGTACTTC. This codes for CASSPRTGDQYF.